The text below deals with one T cell receptor (beta chain). This clonotype occurred many times. What antigen it recognizes has not been identified. Germline and junction disagree at one end, which may indicate a read error. This sample stems from a study of T-cell reconstitution after alpha-beta-depleted transplantation in children (dated by TCRdb to 2016 to 2017). Looking at the study overall: Using TCR repertoire profiling, the study followed T-cell immune reconstitution in a quantitative way in children after TCRalphabeta/CD19-depleted allogeneic hematopoietic cell transplantation.

Library preparation employed PCR. Sequenced on an Illumina HiSeq 2500. TCR library preparation used molecular barcoding, with unique molecular identifiers applied to normalize quantification of the TCRbeta repertoire. Using fastp trimming at Q25 and MiXCR clonotype assembly, TCRdb reanalyzed the public sequencing data and kept in-frame beta chains. Each CDR3 protein appears once, grouped with its most common genes and DNA. For this sample the table gives about 690,000 distinct CDR3 sequences, of which roughly 17% were detected only once. Approximately 1% of the sample is held by the ten biggest clonotypes. CDR1 and CDR2 (SGHRS, YFSETQ) derive from the germline V gene. Including cysteine and phenylalanine, the CDR3 has 15 amino acids. CDR3 DNA only is kept here, 45 bases in frame from base 1.

This sequence uses TRBV5-1 and TRBJ2-2, and TRBD2 may be the D gene, going by 6 matching bases. The TCR sequence derives from a human donor who donated a stem cell graft to a child with acute myeloid leukemia. The sample was PBMCs from the stem cell graft donor, taken from the stem cell graft. The CDR3 protein sequence reads: CASSLSGSNTGELFF. In nucleotide form, the sequence is TGTGCCAGCAGCCTGAGCGGGTCTAACACCGGGGAGCTGTTTTTT.